The rows below give T cell receptor beta chains drawn from one sample of a study of blood T cell repertoires in COVID-19. Libraries were prepared by immunoSEQ multiplex PCR; TCRdb keeps only in-frame clonotypes and omits some of them. The sample lists 100,000 to 110,000 clones; roughly 80% were seen once. The material sequenced was peripheral blood. The receptors stem from a middle-aged man with active or convalescent COVID-19. The CDR3 runs from the conserved cysteine through the conserved F or W. Each record gives: J gene, clone size, V gene, CDR3 length, D gene, CDR3 protein, CDR3 DNA. D genes are given only for firm matches. Rows may omit the clone size; those that give it use once, few, many or a size class.

>TRBJ1-1|.|TRBV7-9|15|TRBD1
CASSSTKTGSLEAFF
TGTGCCAGCAGCTCAACCAAGACAGGGAGCCTTGAAGCTTTCTTT
>TRBJ1-4|.|TRBV7-8|17|.
CASSALLGSGLDEKLFF
TGTGCCAGCAGCGCCCTCTTAGGTTCGGGGTTGGATGAAAAACTGTTTTTT
>TRBJ2-3|.|TRBV24-1|14|TRBD1
CATTDRARTDTQYF
TGTGCCACCACCGACAGGGCGAGGACAGATACGCAGTATTTT
>TRBJ2-1|.|TRBV7-6|15|.
CASSLYMRPESQQFF
TGTGCCAGCAGCTTATATATGCGGCCCGAAAGTCAGCAGTTCTTC
>TRBJ1-2|.|TRBV28|13|TRBD1
CASSYRGYYGYTF
TGTGCCAGCAGTTACAGGGGGTACTATGGCTACACCTTC
>TRBJ1-1|.|TRBV6-5|14|.
CASSYSNVNTEAFF
TGTGCCAGCAGTTACTCTAATGTGAACACTGAAGCTTTCTTT
>TRBJ2-1|once|TRBV21-1|15|.
CASSKGAGVGDEQFF
TGTGCCAGCAGCAAGGGGGCGGGAGTAGGGGATGAGCAGTTCTTC
>TRBJ1-1|.|TRBV20-1|11|.
CSARWEPEAFF
TGCAGTGCTAGATGGGAGCCTGAAGCTTTCTTT
>TRBJ2-7|.|TRBV6-5|15|.
CASTMRSELSYEQYF
TGTGCCAGTACGATGCGGAGCGAGTTATCCTACGAGCAGTACTTC
>TRBJ2-3|.|TRBV7-2|15|.
CASSLYMTGADTQYF
TGTGCCAGCAGCTTATATATGACGGGAGCAGATACGCAGTATTTT
>TRBJ2-1|.|TRBV5-1|15|TRBD1
CASSGTGGLGNEQFF
TGCGCCAGCAGCGGGACAGGGGGCTTAGGGAATGAGCAGTTCTTC
>TRBJ2-5|.|TRBV5-1|15|TRBD2
CASSVGLAGKETQYF
TGCGCCAGCAGCGTTGGACTAGCGGGGAAAGAGACCCAGTACTTC
>TRBJ1-2|once|TRBV7-9|15|TRBD1
CASSSAWDRGQGYTF
TGTGCCAGCAGCTCGGCGTGGGACAGGGGGCAAGGCTACACCTTC